This T cell receptor (beta chain) was captured in a study of T cell repertoires and HLA-DP antigens. Study-wide context: Sorted CD137+CD4+ samples averaged about 0.2 ug DNA; pre-culture CD4+ samples, about 1,200 ng.

Untouched CD4+ T cells were isolated by negative selection, averaging 97.7% purity. With respect to this clone: Its antigen is as yet unknown.

Points from the study as a whole: Sorted CD137+ clonality was roughly 0.4 for both alloantigens, versus about 0.039 pre-culture.

Method: immunoSEQ multiplex PCR; TCRdb's copy keeps in-frame clones and lacks some. The data hold 75,000 to 90,000 clones, with around nine tenths observed a single time. CDR1 is MNHEY and CDR2 is SMNVEV in the germline V gene (reference sequence). The CDR3 extends over 15 amino acids. Trimming removed 3 bases from V and 2 bases from J; junction bases left unmatched: 4. This sequence originates from a middle-aged man in good health and CMV-seronegative. The specimen was CD4+ T cells from PBMCs. The J gene is TRBJ1-2, the V gene TRBV27, with 9 bases identical to TRBD1. CDR3 bases: TGTGCCAGCAGTTTTCGGGACAGGGAAAACTATGGCTACACCTTC. It codes for CASSFRDRENYGYTF.